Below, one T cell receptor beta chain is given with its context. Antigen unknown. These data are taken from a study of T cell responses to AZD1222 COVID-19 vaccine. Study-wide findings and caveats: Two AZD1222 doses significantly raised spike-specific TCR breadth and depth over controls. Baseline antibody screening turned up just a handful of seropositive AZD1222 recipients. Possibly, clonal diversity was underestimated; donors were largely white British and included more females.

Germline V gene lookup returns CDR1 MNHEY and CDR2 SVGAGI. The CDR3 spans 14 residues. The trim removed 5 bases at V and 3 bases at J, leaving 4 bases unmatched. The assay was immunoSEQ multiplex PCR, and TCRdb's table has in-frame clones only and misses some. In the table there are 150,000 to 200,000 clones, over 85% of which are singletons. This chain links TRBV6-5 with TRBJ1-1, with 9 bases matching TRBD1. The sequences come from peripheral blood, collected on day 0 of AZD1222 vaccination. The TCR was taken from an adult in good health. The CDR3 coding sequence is TGTGCCAGCAGTCGGACAGGGGCTGACACTGAAGCTTTCTTT. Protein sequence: CASSRTGADTEAFF.